The next 24 T cell receptor beta chains were all read from a single sample in a study of T cell responses to AZD1222 COVID-19 vaccine. Produced via immunoSEQ multiplex PCR; TCRdb's table is partial and in-frame only. The sample has about 120,000 clones; about nine tenths are singletons. Sequencing used peripheral blood, obtained on day 0 of AZD1222 vaccination. The receptors originated from an adult in good health.

This chain links TRBV6-5 with TRBJ2-7; TRBD2 agrees at 9 bases. Unmatched junction bases numbered 4, after V lost 0 bases and J lost 1 base. CDR1 MNHEY and CDR2 SVGAGI come from the germline V gene. This CDR3 spans 16 amino acids. The CDR3 here is CASSYSRAGGSYEQYF. The CDR3 DNA reads TGTGCCAGCAGTTACTCAAGAGCGGGGGGATCCTACGAGCAGTACTTC.

The chain employs TRBV9 and TRBJ2-5; either TRBD1 or TRBD2 may supply D (5 bases each). The CDR3 covers 15 residues. V dropped 0 bases and J dropped 1 base, with 10 bases sitting between them. Germline CDR1 SGDLS, CDR2 YYNGEE. CDR3 region: CASSVAEGPQETQYF. CDR3 coding DNA: TGTGCCAGCAGCGTAGCTGAGGGGCCCCAAGAGACCCAGTACTTC.

The V gene is TRBV28, the J gene TRBJ2-1; D assignment may be TRBD1 or TRBD2 (5 bases each). V shed 5 bases and J shed 12 bases, with 14 bases lying between them. Germline CDR1 reads MDHEN; CDR2 reads SYDVKM. This CDR3 comprises 12 residues. The CDR3 here is CASSPPGRGQFF. The CDR3 bases are TGTGCCAGCAGTCCACCGGGAAGGGGGCAGTTCTTC. The full variable domain, in which reference TRBV28 and TRBJ2-1 provide the parts outside the CDR3, is DVKVTQSSRYLVKRTGEKVFLECVQDMDHENMFWYRQDPGLGLRLIYFSYDVKMKEKGDIPEGYSVSREKKERFSLILESASTNQTSMYLCASSPPGRGQFFGPGTRLTVL.

The chain recombines TRBV10-2 with TRBJ2-1; D ambiguous. V was trimmed by 5 bases and J by 5 bases, leaving 7 bases between them. The CDR3 loop spans 12 amino acids. Germline assignment: CDR1 WSHSY and CDR2 SAAADI. CDR3 sequence (DNA): TGCGCCAGCAGTTTGAGTGACAATGAGCAGTTCTTC. This gives the protein CASSLSDNEQFF.

V is TRBV18 and J is TRBJ1-2; D is possibly TRBD1 (6 bases). V was shortened by 6 bases and J by 8 bases, with 16 bases between the two germline ends. The CDR3 is 13 residues long. Germline V gene lookup returns CDR1 KGHSH and CDR2 LQKENI. CDR3 bases: TGTGCCAGCTCCCGGGACACCGAGGGAGGCTACACCTTC. Its protein product is CASSRDTEGGYTF.

The chain combines TRBV7-6 with TRBJ2-5; 8 bases map to TRBD1. The germline V gene has CDR1 SGHVS and CDR2 FNYEAQ. This CDR3 contains 15 residues. The junction had 6 bases not matched to a gene; V was cut back by 1 base and J by 5 bases. The CDR3 DNA reads as TGTGCCAGCAGCTTAGTTCCAGGGGGCGATGAGACCCAGTACTTC. Its translation: CASSLVPGGDETQYF.

V usage is TRBV19 and J usage is TRBJ1-6, with D possibly being TRBD1 (5 bases). Trimming took 5 bases from V and 8 from J, leaving 13 bases between them. The CDR3 spans 14 residues. The germline V gene has CDR1 LNHDA and CDR2 SQIVND (reference sequence). The CDR3 reads CASSLGTWDSPLHF. CDR3 DNA sequence: TGTGCCAGTAGTTTGGGGACTTGGGATTCACCCCTCCACTTT.

This chain links TRBV27 with TRBJ2-5; 12 nucleotides match TRBD1. The CDR3 has 15 amino acids. V shed 6 bases, J shed 5 bases, and the junction held 7 bases outside the gene matches. CDR1 is MNHEY, CDR2 SMNVEV, per germline (reference sequence). The CDR3 coding sequence is TGTGCCAGCAGGGGGACAGGGGGCTTCGGGGAGACCCAGTACTTC. It translates to CASRGTGGFGETQYF.

The chain carries TRBV3-1 (or the pseudogene TRBV3-2) and TRBJ2-7; 8 bases fit TRBD2. There are 15 residues in the CDR3. Unmatched junction bases numbered 3, after V lost 0 bases and J lost 2 bases. CDR1 and CDR2 (germline): LGHDT, YNNKEL (reference sequence). CDR3 in amino acids: CASSQDLRGAYEQYF. CDR3 bases: TGTGCCAGCAGCCAAGATCTGCGGGGGGCCTACGAGCAGTACTTC.

The chain recombines TRBV19 with TRBJ2-3; D not certain. In germline, CDR1 is LNHDA, CDR2 SQIVND (reference sequence). The length of the CDR3 is 12 residues. Trimming took off 5 bases at V and 5 bases at J, with 8 bases between the two ends. DNA of the CDR3: TGTGCCAGTAGTCAATCCCAAGATACGCAGTATTTT. This gives the protein CASSQSQDTQYF.

The V call is TRBV7-8, the J call TRBJ2-1, with D hard to call. Trimming pared 5 bases from V and 2 bases from J, leaving 4 bases between. The CDR3 is 12 residues long. The germline V gene encodes CDR1 SGHVS and CDR2 FQNEAQ. The CDR3 protein is CASSRTYNEQFF. The CDR3 DNA is TGTGCCAGCAGCCGGACCTACAATGAGCAGTTCTTC.

As regards this clone: Its ends do not fully match the called genes, so a read error is possible. This sequence joins TRBV28 and TRBJ1-5; the D gene is possibly TRBD1 (5 bases). CDR3 length: 18 residues. Per the germline V gene, CDR1 is MDHEN and CDR2 is SYDVKM. The CDR3 loop reads CATSFIGSTGPTNQPQHF. The DNA for the CDR3 is TGTGCCACCAGTTTTATTGGTTCAACAGGCCCAACCAATCAGCCCCAGCATTTT.

The gene calls are TRBV6-5 and TRBJ1-5; tentatively, D is TRBD1 (6 bases). The V gene lost 6 bases and the J gene lost 5 bases, with 17 bases spanning the gap. CDR1 and CDR2 (germline): MNHEY, SVGAGI. This CDR3 comprises 15 residues. CDR3 sequence reads: CASSQGGQTYQPQHF. CDR3 nucleotide sequence: TGTGCCAGCAGCCAGGGAGGACAGACTTATCAGCCCCAGCATTTT.

The V and J genes are TRBV9 and TRBJ1-2; 8 bases match TRBD1. CDR3 size: 16 residues. The germline gives CDR1 SGDLS, CDR2 YYNGEE. Trimming at V came to 6 bases and at J to 8 bases, leaving 18 bases not matched to a gene. The CDR3 nucleotides read TGTGCCAGCACGCGTGATTTGGGGAACGACAGGGGAGGCTACACCTTC. Translating gives CASTRDLGNDRGGYTF.

The V and J genes are TRBV7-3 and TRBJ1-2; 9 nucleotides align to TRBD1. The germline gives CDR1 SGHTA, CDR2 FQGTGA. Unmatched junction bases numbered 10, after V lost 4 bases and J lost 7 bases. This CDR3 contains 15 residues. CDR3 sequence reads: CASSSTPGQGFGYTF. Here the CDR3 DNA reads TGTGCCAGCAGCTCAACCCCGGGACAGGGATTTGGCTACACCTTC.

The chain employs TRBV6-2 or TRBV6-3 and TRBJ2-5; possibly TRBD2 for D (6 bases). This CDR3 has 15 amino acids. Deletions cut 4 bases from V and 5 bases from J, with 17 bases between. Germline V lookup: CDR1 MNHEY, CDR2 SVGEGT. The CDR3 loop reads CASSSTSGWVETQYF. The CDR3 region has the DNA TGTGCCAGCAGTTCAACCAGCGGGTGGGTTGAGACCCAGTACTTC.

The chain employs TRBV9 and TRBJ1-4; D may be TRBD1 (6 bases). This CDR3 is 14 amino acids long. The V end was cut by 4 bases, the J end by 8 bases, with 15 bases between. Germline-derived CDR1 and CDR2 are SGDLS and YYNGEE. The CDR3 region is CASSPQGLGEKLFF. The DNA of the CDR3 is TGTGCCAGCAGCCCCCAGGGGCTTGGGGAAAAACTGTTTTTT.

The rearrangement joins TRBV11-2 to TRBJ2-7, with 9 bases lining up with TRBD1. Germline loops: CDR1 SGHAT, CDR2 FQNNGV. The CDR3 is 16 residues long. V lost 5 bases and J lost 0; bases outside the gene matches: 8. The CDR3 reads CASSPLGGQGSYEQYF. The CDR3, as DNA: TGTGCCAGCAGCCCCCTGGGGGGACAGGGCTCCTACGAGCAGTACTTC.

The V and J genes are TRBV7-3 and TRBJ1-2, with 10 bases fitting TRBD1. Germline values: CDR1 SGHTA, CDR2 FQGTGA. This CDR3 comprises 16 residues. The ends lost 3 bases at V and 4 bases at J; junction bases unmatched: 8. CDR3 amino acids: CASSLNPTGGIYGYTF. In nucleotides, the CDR3 is TGTGCCAGCAGCTTGAACCCGACAGGGGGCATCTATGGCTACACCTTC.

The V and J genes are TRBV7-3 and TRBJ2-7; 9 bases line up with TRBD1. The ends lost 5 bases at V and 1 base at J; junction bases unmatched: 6. Germline loops: CDR1 SGHTA, CDR2 FQGTGA. The length of the CDR3 is 15 residues. The CDR3 sequence is CASSRGTGNSYEQYF. For the CDR3, the DNA is TGTGCCAGCAGCCGCGGGACAGGGAATTCCTACGAGCAGTACTTC.

V is TRBV29-1 and J is TRBJ1-2; D remains unclear. Germline-derived CDR1 and CDR2 are SQVTM and ANQGSEA. This CDR3 has 14 residues. V shed 5 bases and J shed 0 bases, with 13 bases lying between them. The DNA for the CDR3 is TGCAGCGTTAGACGCAAGCTCGCTAACTATGGCTACACCTTC. Translated, it gives CSVRRKLANYGYTF.

The V call is TRBV12-3 or TRBV12-4, the J call TRBJ1-2; D is undetermined. This CDR3 is built from 12 residues. Deletions cut 2 bases from V and 4 bases from J, with 5 bases between. CDR3 sequence: CASSLTVYGYTF. CDR3 in DNA: TGTGCCAGCAGTTTAACAGTCTATGGCTACACCTTC.

This rearrangement joins TRBV27 to TRBJ2-6, with D hard to call. Germline CDR1 and CDR2: MNHEY and SMNVEV (reference sequence). V was pared by 3 bases and J by 1 base, with 7 bases between. The CDR3 contains 15 residues. The CDR3 loop is CASSFVKSGANVLTF. The DNA for the CDR3 is TGTGCCAGCAGTTTTGTGAAATCTGGGGCCAACGTCCTGACTTTC.

V usage is TRBV5-1 and J usage is TRBJ1-2, with D maybe TRBD1 (5 bases). With 0 bases removed from V and 6 bases from J, the gap between germline ends came to 6 bases. The CDR3 length is 12 residues. Germline V lookup: CDR1 SGHRS, CDR2 YFSETQ. The CDR3 sequence is CASSLGDHGYTF. The DNA of the CDR3 is TGCGCCAGCAGCTTGGGGGACCATGGCTACACCTTC.